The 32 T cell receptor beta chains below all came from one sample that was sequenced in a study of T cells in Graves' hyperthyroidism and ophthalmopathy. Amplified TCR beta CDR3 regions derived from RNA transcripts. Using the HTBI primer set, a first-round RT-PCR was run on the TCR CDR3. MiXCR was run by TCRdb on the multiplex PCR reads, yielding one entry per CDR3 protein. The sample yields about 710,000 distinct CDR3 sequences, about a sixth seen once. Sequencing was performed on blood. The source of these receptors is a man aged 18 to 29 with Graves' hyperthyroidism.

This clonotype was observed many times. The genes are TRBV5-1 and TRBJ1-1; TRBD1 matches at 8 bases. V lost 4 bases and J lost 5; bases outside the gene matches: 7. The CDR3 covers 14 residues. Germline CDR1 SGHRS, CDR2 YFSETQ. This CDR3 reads CASSPNTGGTEAFF. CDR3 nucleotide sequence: TGCGCCAGCAGCCCAAACACAGGGGGTACTGAAGCTTTCTTT.

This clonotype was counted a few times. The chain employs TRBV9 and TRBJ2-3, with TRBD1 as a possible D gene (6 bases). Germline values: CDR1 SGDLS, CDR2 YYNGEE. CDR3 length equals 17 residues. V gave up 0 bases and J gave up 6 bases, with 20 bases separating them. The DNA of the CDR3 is TGTGCCAGCAGCGTAGGTCCGAGGATGGGGGCCGGGGATACGCAGTATTTT. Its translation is CASSVGPRMGAGDTQYF.

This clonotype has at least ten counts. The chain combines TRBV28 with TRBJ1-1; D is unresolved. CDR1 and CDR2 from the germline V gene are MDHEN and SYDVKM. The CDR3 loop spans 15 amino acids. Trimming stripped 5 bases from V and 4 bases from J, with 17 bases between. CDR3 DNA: TGTGCCAGCAGTACCAGACGGGGTAAGAGCACTGAAGCTTTCTTT. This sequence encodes CASSTRRGKSTEAFF.

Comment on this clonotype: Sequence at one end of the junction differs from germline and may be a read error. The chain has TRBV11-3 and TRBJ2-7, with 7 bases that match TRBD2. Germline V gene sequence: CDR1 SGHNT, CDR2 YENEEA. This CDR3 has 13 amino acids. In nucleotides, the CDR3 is TGTGCCAGCAGCCCGGGGACTATGGGCGAGCAGCACTTC. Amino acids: CASSPGTMGEQHF.

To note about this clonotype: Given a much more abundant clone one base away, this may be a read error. The CDR3 DNA follows: TGTGCCATCAGTCCCCTAGGGGAGCGGTTCTACAATGGGCAGTTCTTC. It encodes CAISPLGERFYNGQFF. The V and J genes are TRBV10-3 and TRBJ2-1, with D tentatively TRBD1 or TRBD2 (5 bases each). Germline CDR1 reads ENHRY; CDR2 reads SYGVKD. CDR3 size: 16 residues.

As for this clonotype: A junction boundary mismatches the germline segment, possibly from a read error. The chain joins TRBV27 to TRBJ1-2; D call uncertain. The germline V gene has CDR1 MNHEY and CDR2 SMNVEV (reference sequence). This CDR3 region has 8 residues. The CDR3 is CASSSLPF. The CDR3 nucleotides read TGTGCCAGCAGCTCCCTCCCCTTC.

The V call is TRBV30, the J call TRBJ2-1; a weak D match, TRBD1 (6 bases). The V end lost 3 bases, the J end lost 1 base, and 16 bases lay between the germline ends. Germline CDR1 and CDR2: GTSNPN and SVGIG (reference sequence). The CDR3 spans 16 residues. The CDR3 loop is CAWRSMQGPSYNEQFF. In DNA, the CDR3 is TGTGCCTGGAGATCTATGCAGGGGCCGTCCTACAATGAGCAGTTCTTC.

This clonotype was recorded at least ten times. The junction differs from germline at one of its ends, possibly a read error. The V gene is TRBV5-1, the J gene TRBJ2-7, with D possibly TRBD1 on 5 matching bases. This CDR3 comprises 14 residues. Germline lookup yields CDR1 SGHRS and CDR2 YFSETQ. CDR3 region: CASSFGAGTYEQYF. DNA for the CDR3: TGTGCCAGCAGTTTTGGGGCAGGAACCTACGAGCAGTACTTC.

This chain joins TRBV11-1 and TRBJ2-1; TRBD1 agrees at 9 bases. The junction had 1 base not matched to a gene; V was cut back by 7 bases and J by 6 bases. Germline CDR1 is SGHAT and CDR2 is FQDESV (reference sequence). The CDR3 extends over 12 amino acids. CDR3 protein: CASMTGGNEQFF. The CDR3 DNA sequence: TGTGCCAGCATGACAGGGGGCAATGAGCAGTTCTTC.

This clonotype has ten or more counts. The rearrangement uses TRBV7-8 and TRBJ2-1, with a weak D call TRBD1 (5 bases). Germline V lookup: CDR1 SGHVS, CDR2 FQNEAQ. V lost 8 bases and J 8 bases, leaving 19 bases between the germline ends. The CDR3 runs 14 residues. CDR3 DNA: TGTGCCAGCCAACCGCTCAGGGAAGGCGATGAGCAGTTCTTC. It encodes CASQPLREGDEQFF.

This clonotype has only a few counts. This CDR3 is CASYRGPSYEQYF. The CDR3 DNA reads TGTGCCAGCTACAGGGGTCCCTCCTACGAGCAGTACTTC. The V and J genes are TRBV28 and TRBJ2-7, with 7 bases aligning to TRBD1. Germline-derived CDR1 and CDR2 are MDHEN and SYDVKM. After removal of 8 bases from V and 0 bases from J, the junction contained 4 bases not matched to a gene. This CDR3 is 13 amino acids long.

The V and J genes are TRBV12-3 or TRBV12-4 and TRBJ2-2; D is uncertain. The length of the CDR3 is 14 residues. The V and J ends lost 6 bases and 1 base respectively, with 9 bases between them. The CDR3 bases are TGTGCCAGCAGGCAAAATAGGAACACCGGGGAGCTGTTTTTT. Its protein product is CASRQNRNTGELFF.

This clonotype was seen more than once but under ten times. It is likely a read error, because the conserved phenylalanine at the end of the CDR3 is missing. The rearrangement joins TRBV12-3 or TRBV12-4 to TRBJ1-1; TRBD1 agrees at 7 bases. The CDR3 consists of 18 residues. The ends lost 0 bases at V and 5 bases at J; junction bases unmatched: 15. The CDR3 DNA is TGTGCCAGCAGTTTAGCGCTCTTGGGGCAGGGGGTGGGGACTGAAGCTTTCCTT. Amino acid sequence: CASSLALLGQGVGTEAFL.

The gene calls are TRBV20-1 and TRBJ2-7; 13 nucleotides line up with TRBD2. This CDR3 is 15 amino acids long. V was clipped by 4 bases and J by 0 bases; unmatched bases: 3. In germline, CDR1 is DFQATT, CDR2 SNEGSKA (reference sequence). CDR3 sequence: CSAKTSGRSSYEQYF. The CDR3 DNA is TGCAGTGCTAAGACTAGCGGGAGGAGCTCCTACGAGCAGTACTTC.

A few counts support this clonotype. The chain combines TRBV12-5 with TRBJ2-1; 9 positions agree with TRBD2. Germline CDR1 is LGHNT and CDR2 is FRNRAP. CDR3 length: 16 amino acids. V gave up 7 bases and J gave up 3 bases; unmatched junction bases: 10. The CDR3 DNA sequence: TGTGCTAGTGAGAATAGCGGGAGAATGGACTACAATGAGCAGTTCTTC. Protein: CASENSGRMDYNEQFF.

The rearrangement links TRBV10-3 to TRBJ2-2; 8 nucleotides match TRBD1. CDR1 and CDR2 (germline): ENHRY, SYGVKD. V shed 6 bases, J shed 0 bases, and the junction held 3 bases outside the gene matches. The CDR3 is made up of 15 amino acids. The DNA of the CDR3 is TGTGCCATCAGGAGGACAGGGTCGAACACCGGGGAGCTGTTTTTT. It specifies CAIRRTGSNTGELFF.

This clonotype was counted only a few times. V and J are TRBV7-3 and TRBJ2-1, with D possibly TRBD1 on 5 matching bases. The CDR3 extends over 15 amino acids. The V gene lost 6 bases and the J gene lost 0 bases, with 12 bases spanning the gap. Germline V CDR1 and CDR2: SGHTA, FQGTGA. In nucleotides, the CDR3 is TGTGCCAGCAGTTCAGACAGAAGCTCCTACAATGAGCAGTTCTTC. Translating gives CASSSDRSSYNEQFF. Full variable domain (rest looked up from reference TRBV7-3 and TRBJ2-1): GAGVSQTPSNKVTEKGKYVELRCDPISGHTALYWYRQSLGQGPEFLIYFQGTGAADDSGLPNDRFFAVRPEGSVSTLKIQRTERGDSAVYLCASSSDRSSYNEQFFGPGTRLTVL.

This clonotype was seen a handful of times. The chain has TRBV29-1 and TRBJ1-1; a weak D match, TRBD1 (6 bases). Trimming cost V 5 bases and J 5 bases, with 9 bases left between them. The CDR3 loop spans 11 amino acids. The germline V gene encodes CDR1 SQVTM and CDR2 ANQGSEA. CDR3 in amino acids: CSVRGATEAFF. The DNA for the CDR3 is TGCAGCGTTAGGGGGGCTACTGAAGCTTTCTTT.

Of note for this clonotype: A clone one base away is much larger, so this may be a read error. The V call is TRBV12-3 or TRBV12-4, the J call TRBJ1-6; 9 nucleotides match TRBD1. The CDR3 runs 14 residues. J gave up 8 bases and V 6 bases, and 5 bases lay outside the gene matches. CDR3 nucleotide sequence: TGTGCCAGCAGCCGGGGACAGGGTCATTCACCCCTCCACTTT. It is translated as CASSRGQGHSPLHF.

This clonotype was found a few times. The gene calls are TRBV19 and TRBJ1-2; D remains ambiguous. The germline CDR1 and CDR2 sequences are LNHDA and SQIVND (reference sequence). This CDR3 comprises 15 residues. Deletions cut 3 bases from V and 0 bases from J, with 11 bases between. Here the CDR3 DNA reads TGTGCCAGTAGTATGAAGGACGGATCTAACTATGGCTACACCTTC. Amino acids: CASSMKDGSNYGYTF.

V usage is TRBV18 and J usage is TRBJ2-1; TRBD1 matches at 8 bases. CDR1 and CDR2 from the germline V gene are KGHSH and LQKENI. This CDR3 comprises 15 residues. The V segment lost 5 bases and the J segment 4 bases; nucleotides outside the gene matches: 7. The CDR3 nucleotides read TGTGCCAGCTCAGTTGGACAGGGACCTTACAATGAGCAGTTCTTC. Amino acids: CASSVGQGPYNEQFF.

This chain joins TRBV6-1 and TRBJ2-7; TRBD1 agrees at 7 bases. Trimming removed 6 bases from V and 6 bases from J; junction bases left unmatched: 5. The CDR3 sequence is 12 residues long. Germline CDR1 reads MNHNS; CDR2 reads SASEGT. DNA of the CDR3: TGTGCCAGCAGCTCCAACAGGGGCGAGCAGTACTTC. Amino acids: CASSSNRGEQYF.

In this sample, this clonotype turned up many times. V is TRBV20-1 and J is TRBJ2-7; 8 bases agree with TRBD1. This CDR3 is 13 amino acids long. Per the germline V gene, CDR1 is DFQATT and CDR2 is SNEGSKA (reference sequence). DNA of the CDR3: TGCAGGGCCACCGGGACAGGCTCCTACGAGCAGTACTTC. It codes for CRATGTGSYEQYF.

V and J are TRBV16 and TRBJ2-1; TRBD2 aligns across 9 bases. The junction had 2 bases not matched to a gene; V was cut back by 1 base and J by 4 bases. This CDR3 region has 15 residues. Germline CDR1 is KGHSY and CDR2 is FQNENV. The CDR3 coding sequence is TGTGCCAGCAGCCAATTCGCGGGAGGGTACAATGAGCAGTTCTTC. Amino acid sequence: CASSQFAGGYNEQFF.

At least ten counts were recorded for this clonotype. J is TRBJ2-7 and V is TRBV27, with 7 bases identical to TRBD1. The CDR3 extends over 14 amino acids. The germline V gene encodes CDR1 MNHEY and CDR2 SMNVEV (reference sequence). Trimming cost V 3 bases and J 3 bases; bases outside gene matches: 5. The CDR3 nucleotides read TGTGCCAGCAGTTTCACCGGGACAGTCTACGAGCAGTACTTC. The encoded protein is CASSFTGTVYEQYF.

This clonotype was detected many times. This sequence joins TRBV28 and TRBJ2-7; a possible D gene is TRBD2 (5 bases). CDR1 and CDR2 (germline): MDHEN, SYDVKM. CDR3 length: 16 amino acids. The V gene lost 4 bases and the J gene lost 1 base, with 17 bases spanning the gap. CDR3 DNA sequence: TGTGCCAGCAGTTCTACCGGGATCCTATTATCCTACGAGCAGTACTTC. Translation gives CASSSTGILLSYEQYF.

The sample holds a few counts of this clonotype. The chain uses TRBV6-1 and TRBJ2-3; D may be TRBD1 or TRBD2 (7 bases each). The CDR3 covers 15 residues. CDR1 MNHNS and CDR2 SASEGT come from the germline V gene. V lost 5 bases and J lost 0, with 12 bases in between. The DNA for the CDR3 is TGTGCCAGCAGTCCCCAGGGGGGGAGCACAGATACGCAGTATTTT. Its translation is CASSPQGGSTDTQYF.

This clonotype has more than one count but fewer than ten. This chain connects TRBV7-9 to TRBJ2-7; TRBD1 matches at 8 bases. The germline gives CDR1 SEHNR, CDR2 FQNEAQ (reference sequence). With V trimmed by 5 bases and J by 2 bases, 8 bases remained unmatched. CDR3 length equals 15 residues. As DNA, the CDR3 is TGTGCCAGCAGCGGAATGGGGGGACAGGCCTACGAGCAGTACTTC. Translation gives CASSGMGGQAYEQYF.

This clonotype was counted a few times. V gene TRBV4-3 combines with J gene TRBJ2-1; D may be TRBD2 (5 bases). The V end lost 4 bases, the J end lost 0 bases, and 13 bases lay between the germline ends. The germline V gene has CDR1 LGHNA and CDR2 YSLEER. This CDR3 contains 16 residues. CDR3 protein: CASSPFSANSYNEQFF. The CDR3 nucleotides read TGCGCCAGCAGCCCATTTAGCGCCAACTCCTACAATGAGCAGTTCTTC.

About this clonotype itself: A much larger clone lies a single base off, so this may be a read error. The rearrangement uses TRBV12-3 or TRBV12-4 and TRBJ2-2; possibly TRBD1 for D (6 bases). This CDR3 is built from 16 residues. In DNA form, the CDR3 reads TGTGCCAGCAGTCCCTCATTGAGGGGGAACACCGGGGAGCTGCTTTTT. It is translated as CASSPSLRGNTGELLF.

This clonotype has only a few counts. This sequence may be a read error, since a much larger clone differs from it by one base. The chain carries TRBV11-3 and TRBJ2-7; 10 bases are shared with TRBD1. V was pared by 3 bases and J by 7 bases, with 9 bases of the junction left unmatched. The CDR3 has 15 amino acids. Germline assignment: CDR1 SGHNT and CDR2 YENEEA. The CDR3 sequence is CASSFIRDRGNEQYF. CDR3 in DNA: TGTGCCAGCAGCTTCATCCGGGACAGGGGTAATGAGCAGTACTTC. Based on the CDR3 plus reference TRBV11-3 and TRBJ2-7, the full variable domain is EAGVVQSPRYKIIEKKQPVAFWCNPISGHNTLYWYLQNLGQGPELLIRYENEEAVDDSQLPKDRFSAERLKGVDSTLKIQPAELGDSAVYLCASSFIRDRGNEQYFGPGTRLTVT.

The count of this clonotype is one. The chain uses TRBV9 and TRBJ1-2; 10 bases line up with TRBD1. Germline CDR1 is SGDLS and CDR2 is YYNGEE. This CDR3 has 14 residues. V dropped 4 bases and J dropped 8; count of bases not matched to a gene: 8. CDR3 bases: TGTGCCAGCAGCTCACGACAGGGGGCGGGGGGCTACACCTTC. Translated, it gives CASSSRQGAGGYTF.